This T cell receptor beta chain was documented in a study of shared clonotypes between healthy human individuals. For the study at large: For every donor, three CD4 naive, three CD4 memory, two CD8 naive and one CD8 memory plates were used. General observations from the study: Sampling included only blood; tissue repertoires likely differ.

The CDR3 length is 13 residues. V was clipped by 0 bases and J by 4 bases, with 5 bases between them. The germline V gene has CDR1 SGHVS and CDR2 FNYEAQ. Execution of the assay was at deep level. Per the original methods: Junction-only immunoSEQ data arrived without quality scores, meaning filtering differed. Measured with immunoSEQ multiplex PCR; TCRdb has only the in-frame clones, and not every one. Clone size and the V and J calls come from that table; the DNA yielded D and trimming. Of roughly 1,800,000 clones listed, about 95% are singletons. As defined, naive CD8 cells were CD45RO-negative and positively selected for CCR7, with terminally differentiated effector memory CD45RA+ cells excluded. As to this clone: No antigen is known for it.

The source material was naive CD8+ T cells sorted from blood. The receptor comes from a man younger than 35 in good health. This rearrangement joins TRBV7-6 to TRBJ2-3; D gene ambiguous. This CDR3 is CASSLAGADTQYF. CDR3 in DNA: TGTGCCAGCAGCTTAGCTGGGGCAGATACGCAGTATTTT.